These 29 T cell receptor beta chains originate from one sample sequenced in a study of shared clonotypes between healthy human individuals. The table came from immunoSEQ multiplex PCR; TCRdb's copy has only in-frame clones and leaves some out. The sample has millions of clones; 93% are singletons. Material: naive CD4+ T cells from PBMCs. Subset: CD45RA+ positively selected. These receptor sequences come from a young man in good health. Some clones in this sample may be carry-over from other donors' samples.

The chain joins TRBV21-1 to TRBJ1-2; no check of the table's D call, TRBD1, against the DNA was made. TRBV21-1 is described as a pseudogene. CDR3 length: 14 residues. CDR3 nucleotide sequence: TGTGCCAGGGAGGGACAGCCTTCGAACTATGGCTACACCTTC. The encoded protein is CAREGQPSNYGYTF.

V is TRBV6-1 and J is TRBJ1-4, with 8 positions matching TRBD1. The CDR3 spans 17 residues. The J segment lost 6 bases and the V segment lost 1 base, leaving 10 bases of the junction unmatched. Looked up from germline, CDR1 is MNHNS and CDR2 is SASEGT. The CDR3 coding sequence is TGTGCCAGCAGTGAAGAGGGGGCAGGGGGCCTATATGAAAAACTGTTTTTT. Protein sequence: CASSEEGAGGLYEKLFF.

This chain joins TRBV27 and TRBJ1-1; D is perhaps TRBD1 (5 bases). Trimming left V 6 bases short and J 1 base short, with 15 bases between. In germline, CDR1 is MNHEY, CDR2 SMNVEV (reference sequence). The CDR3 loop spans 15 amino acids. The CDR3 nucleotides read TGTGCCAGCAGCCTTCGGGGCTTGGCGAACACTGAAGCTTTCTTT. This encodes CASSLRGLANTEAFF.

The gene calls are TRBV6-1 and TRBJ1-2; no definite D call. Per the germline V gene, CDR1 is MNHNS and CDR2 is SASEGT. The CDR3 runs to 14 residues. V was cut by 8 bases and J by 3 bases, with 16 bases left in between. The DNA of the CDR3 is TGTGCCAGCCAAAGAGGGAGTGGGGACTATGGCTACACCTTC. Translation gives CASQRGSGDYGYTF.

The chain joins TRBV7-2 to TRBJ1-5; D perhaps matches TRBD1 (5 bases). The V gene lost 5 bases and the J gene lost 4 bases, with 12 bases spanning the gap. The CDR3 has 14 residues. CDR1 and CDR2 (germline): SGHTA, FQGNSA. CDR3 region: CASSPGPINQPQHF. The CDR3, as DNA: TGTGCCAGCAGCCCGGGACCGATAAATCAGCCCCAGCATTTT.

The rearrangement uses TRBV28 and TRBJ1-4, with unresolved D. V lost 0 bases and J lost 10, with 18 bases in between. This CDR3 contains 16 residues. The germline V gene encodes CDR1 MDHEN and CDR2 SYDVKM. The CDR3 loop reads CASSLWVGTSPGKLFF. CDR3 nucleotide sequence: TGTGCCAGCAGTTTATGGGTCGGAACCTCTCCGGGAAAACTGTTTTTT.

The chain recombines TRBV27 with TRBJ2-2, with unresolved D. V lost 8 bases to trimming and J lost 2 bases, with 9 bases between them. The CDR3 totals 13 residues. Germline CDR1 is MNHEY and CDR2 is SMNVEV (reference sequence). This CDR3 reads CASGQLNTGELFF. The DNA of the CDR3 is TGTGCCAGCGGTCAGCTCAACACCGGGGAGCTGTTTTTT.

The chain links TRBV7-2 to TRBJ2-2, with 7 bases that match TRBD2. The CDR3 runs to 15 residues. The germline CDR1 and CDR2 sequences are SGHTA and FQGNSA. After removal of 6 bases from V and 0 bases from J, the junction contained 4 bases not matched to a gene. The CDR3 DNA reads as TGTGCCAGCAGTCCGAGCGGGACGAACACCGGGGAGCTGTTTTTT. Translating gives CASSPSGTNTGELFF.

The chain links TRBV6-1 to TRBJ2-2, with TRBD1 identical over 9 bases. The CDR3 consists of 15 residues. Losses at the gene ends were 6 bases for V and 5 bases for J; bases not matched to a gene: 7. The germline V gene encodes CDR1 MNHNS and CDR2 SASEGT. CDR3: CASSRQGVWTGELFF. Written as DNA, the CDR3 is TGTGCCAGCAGCCGACAGGGGGTGTGGACCGGGGAGCTGTTTTTT.

Written as DNA, the CDR3 is TGTGCCAGCTCACTCGACAGGGGGTACACAGATACGCAGTATTTT. This gives the protein CASSLDRGYTDTQYF. V usage is TRBV18 and J usage is TRBJ2-3, with 9 bases fitting TRBD1. The CDR3 sequence is 15 residues long. Germline V lookup: CDR1 KGHSH, CDR2 LQKENI. V lost 4 bases to trimming and J lost 2 bases; unmatched junction nucleotides: 4.

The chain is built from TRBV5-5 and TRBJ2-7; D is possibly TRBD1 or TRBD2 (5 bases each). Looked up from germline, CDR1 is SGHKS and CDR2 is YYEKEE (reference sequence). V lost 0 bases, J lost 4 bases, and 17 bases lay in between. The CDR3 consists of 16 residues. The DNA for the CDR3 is TGTGCCAGCAGCTTGGGACAGCCCGGGAATGGGTACGAGCAGTACTTC. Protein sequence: CASSLGQPGNGYEQYF.

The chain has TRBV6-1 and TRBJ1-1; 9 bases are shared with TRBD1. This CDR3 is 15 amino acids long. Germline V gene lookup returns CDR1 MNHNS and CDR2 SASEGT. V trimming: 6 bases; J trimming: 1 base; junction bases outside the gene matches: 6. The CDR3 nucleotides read TGTGCCAGCAGCCAAACAGGGGGCGGGAACACTGAAGCTTTCTTT. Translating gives CASSQTGGGNTEAFF.

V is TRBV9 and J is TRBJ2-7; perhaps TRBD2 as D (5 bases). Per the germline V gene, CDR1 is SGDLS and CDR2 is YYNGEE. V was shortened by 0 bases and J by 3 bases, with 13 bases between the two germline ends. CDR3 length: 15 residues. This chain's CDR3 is CASSVDGLARYEQYF. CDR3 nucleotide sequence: TGTGCCAGCAGCGTAGATGGGCTAGCTCGCTACGAGCAGTACTTC.

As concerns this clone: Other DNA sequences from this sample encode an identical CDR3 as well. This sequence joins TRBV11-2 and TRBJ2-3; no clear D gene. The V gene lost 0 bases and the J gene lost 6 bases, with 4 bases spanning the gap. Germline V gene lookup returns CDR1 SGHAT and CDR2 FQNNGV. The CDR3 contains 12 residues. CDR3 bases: TGTGCCAGCAGCTTAGAGTCCGATACGCAGTATTTT. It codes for CASSLESDTQYF.

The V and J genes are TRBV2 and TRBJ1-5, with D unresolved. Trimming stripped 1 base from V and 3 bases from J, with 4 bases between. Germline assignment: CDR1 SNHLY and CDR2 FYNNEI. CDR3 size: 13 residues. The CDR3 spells CASSEGYNQPQHF. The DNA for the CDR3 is TGTGCCAGCAGTGAAGGTTACAATCAGCCCCAGCATTTT.

CDR3 loop: CASSSEGREKVNEQFF. CDR3 bases: TGTGCCAGCAGCTCGGAAGGGCGGGAGAAGGTGAATGAGCAGTTCTTC. The rearrangement links TRBV5-6 to TRBJ2-1; 7 bases match TRBD2. The germline gives CDR1 SGHDT, CDR2 YYEEEE. The junction had 13 bases not matched to a gene; V was cut back by 3 bases and J by 7 bases. This CDR3 comprises 16 residues. The entire variable domain, with the rest obtained from reference TRBV5-6 and TRBJ2-1, is as follows: DAGVTQSPTHLIKTRGQQVTLRCSPKSGHDTVSWYQQALGQGPQFIFQYYEEEERQRGNFPDRFSGHQFPNYSSELNVNALLLGDSALYLCASSSEGREKVNEQFFGPGTRLTVL.

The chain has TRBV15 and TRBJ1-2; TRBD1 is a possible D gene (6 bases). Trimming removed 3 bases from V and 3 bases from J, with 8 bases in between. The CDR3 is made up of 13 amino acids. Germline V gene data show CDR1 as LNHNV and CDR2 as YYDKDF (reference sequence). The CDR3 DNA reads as TGTGCCACCAGCAGTTCAGGGGACTATGGCTACACCTTC. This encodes CATSSSGDYGYTF.

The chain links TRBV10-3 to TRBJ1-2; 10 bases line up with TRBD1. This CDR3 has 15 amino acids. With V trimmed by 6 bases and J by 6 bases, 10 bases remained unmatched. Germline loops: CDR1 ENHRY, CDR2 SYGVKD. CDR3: CAISGGQGISHGYTF. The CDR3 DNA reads TGTGCCATCAGCGGGGGACAGGGGATAAGCCATGGCTACACCTTC.

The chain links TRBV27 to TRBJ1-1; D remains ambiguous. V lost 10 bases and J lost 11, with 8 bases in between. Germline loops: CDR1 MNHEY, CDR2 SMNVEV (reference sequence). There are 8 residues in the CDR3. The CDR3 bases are TGTGCCATGCCCATGGCTTTCTTT. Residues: CAMPMAFF.

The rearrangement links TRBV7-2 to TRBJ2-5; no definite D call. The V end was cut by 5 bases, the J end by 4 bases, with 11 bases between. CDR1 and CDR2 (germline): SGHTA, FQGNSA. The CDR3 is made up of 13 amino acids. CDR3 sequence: CASSPAFGETQYF. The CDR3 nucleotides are TGTGCCAGCAGCCCCGCGTTTGGAGAGACCCAGTACTTC.

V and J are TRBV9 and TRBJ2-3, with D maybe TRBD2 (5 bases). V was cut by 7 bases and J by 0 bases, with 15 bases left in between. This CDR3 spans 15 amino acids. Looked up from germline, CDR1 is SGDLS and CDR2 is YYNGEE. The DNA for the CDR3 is TGTGCCAGCGGACCGAGCGGAACTAGCACAGATACGCAGTATTTT. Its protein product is CASGPSGTSTDTQYF.

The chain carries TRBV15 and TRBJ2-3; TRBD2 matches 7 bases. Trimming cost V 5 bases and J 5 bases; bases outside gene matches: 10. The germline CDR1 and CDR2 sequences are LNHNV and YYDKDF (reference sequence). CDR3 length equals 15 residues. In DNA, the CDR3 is TGTGCCACCAGCGGCAGACTAGCAGTACAAGATACGCAGTATTTT. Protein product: CATSGRLAVQDTQYF.

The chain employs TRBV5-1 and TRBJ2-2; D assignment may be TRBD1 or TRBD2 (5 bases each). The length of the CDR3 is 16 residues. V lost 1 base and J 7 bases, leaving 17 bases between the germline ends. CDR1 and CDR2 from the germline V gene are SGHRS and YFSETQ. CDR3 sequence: CASSLTVGPGGGELFF. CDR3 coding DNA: TGCGCCAGCAGCTTGACTGTCGGCCCTGGGGGCGGGGAGCTGTTTTTT.

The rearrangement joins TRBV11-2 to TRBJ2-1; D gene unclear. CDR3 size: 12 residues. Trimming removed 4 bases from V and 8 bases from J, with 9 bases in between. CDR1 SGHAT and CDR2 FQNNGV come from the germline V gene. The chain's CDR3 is CASSSISDEQFF. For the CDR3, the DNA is TGTGCCAGCAGCTCCATCAGCGATGAGCAGTTCTTC.

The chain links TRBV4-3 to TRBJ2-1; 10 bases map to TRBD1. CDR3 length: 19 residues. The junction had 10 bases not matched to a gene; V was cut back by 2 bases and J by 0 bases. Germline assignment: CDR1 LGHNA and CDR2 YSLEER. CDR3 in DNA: TGCGCCAGCAGCCAACTAGGAGGAGGGGACAGGGGCTCCTACAATGAGCAGTTCTTC. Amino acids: CASSQLGGGDRGSYNEQFF.

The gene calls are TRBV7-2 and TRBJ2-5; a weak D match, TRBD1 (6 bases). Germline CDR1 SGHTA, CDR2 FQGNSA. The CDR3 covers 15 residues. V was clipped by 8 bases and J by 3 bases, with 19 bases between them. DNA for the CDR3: TGTGCCAGCGTCCCCCAGGGGATTTTTGAAGAGACCCAGTACTTC. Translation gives CASVPQGIFEETQYF.

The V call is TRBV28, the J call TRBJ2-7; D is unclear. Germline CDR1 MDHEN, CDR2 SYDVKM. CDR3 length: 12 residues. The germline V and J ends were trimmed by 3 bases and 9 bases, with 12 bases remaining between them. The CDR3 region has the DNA TGTGCCAGCAGTTTTCCCCCAAACAGGCAGTACTTC. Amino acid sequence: CASSFPPNRQYF.

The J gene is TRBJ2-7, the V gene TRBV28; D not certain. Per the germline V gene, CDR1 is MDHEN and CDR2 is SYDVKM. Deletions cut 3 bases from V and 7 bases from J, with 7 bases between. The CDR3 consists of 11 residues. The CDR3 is CASSFFQEQYF. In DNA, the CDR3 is TGTGCCAGCAGTTTCTTCCAAGAGCAGTACTTC.

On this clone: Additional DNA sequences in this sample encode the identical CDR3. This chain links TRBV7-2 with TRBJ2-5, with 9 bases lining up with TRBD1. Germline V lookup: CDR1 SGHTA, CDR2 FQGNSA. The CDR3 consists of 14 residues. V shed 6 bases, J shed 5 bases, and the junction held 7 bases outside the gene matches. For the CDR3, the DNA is TGTGCCAGCAGTCTTAACAGGGGGCAGGAGACCCAGTACTTC. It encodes CASSLNRGQETQYF.